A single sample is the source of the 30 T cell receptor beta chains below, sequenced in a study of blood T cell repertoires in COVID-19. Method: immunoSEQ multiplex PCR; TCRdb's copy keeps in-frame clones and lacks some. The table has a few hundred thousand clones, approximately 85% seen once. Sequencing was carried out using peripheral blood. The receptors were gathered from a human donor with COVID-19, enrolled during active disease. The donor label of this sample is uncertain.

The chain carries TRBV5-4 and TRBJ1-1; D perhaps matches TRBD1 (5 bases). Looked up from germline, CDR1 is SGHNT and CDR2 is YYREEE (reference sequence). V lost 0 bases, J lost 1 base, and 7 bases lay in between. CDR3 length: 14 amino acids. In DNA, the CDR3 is TGTGCCAGCAGCTTGGGACAGAGGAACACTGAAGCTTTCTTT. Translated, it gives CASSLGQRNTEAFF.

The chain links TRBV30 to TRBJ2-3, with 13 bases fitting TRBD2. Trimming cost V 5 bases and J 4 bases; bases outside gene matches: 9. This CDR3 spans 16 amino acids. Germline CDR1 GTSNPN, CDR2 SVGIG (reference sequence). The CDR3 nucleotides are TGTGCCTGGGCCAGACTAGCGGGAGGTTACGCAGATACGCAGTATTTT. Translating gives CAWARLAGGYADTQYF.

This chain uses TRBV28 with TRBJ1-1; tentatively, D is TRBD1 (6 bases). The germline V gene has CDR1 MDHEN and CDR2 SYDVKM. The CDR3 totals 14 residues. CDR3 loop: CDCICPGEIPEAFF. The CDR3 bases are TGTGATTGCATCTGTCCAGGGGAAATCCCTGAAGCTTTCTTT.

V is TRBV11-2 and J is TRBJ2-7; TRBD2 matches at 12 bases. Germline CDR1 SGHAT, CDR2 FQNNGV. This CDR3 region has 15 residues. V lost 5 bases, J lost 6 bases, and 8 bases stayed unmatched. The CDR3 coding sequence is TGTGCCAGCAGCCAATTGGGACTAGCGGGTCGCGAGCAGTACTTC. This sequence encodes CASSQLGLAGREQYF.

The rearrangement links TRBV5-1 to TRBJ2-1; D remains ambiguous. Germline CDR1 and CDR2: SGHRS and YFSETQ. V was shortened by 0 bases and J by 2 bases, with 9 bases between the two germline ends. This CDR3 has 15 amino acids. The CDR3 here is CASSLGLSAYNEQFF. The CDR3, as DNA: TGCGCCAGCAGCTTGGGACTTTCAGCCTACAATGAGCAGTTCTTC.

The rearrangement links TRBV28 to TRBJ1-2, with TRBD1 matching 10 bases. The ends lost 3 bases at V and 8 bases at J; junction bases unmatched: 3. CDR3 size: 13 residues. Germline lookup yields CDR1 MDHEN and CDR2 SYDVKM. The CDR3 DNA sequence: TGTGCCAGCAGTTTGACAGGGGGCGCAGGCTACACCTTC. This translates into CASSLTGGAGYTF.

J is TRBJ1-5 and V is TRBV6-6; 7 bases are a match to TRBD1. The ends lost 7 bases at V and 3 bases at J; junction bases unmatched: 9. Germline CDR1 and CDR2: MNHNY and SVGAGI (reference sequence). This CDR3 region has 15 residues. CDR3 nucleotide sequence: TGTGCCAGCAATCACCAGGGGGTGAACAATCAGCCCCAGCATTTT. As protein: CASNHQGVNNQPQHF.

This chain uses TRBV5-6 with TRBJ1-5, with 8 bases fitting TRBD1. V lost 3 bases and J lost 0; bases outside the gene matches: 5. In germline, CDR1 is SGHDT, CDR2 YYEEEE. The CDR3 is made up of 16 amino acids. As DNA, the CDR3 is TGTGCCAGCAGCTCGTTCAGGGGGCTTAGCAATCAGCCCCAGCATTTT. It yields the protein CASSSFRGLSNQPQHF. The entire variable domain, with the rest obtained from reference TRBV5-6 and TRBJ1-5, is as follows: DAGVTQSPTHLIKTRGQQVTLRCSPKSGHDTVSWYQQALGQGPQFIFQYYEEEERQRGNFPDRFSGHQFPNYSSELNVNALLLGDSALYLCASSSFRGLSNQPQHFGDGTRLSIL.

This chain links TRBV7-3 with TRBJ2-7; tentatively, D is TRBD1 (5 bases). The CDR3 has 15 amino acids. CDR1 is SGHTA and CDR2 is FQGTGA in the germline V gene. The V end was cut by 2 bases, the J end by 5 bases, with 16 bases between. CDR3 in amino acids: CASSLLGQGHDEQYF. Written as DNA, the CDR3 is TGTGCCAGCAGCTTATTGGGTCAGGGTCACGACGAGCAGTACTTC.

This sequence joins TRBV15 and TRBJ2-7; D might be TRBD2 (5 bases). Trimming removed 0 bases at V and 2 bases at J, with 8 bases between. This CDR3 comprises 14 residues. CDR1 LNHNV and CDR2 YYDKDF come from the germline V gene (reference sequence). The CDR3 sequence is CATSRDEGAYEQYF. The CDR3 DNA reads TGTGCCACCAGCAGAGATGAGGGTGCCTACGAGCAGTACTTC.

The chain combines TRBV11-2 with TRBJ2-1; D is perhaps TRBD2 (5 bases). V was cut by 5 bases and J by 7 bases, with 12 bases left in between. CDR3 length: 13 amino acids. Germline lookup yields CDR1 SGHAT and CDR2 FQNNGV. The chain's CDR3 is CASSLGLANEQFF. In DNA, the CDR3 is TGTGCCAGCAGCCTCGGACTGGCGAATGAGCAGTTCTTC.

CDR3 nucleotides: TGTGCCAGCAGTTTCCTAGGGGCAGATACGCAGTATTTT. It yields the protein CASSFLGADTQYF. J is TRBJ2-3 and V is TRBV27; perhaps TRBD1 as D (5 bases). This CDR3 has 13 amino acids. Germline V gene data show CDR1 as MNHEY and CDR2 as SMNVEV (reference sequence). The ends were cut back, 3 bases at V and 4 bases at J, with 8 bases in the middle.

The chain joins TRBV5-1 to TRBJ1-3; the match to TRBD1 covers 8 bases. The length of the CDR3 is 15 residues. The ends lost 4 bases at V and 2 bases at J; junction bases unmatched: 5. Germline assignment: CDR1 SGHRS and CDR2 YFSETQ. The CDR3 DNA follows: TGCGCCAGCAGCCGAGGACAGGGCCCTGGAAACACCATATATTTT. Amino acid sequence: CASSRGQGPGNTIYF.

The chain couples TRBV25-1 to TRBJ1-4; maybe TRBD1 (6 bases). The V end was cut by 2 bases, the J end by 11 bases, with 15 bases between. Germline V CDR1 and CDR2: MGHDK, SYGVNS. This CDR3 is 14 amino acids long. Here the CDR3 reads CASSEHRDGQKLFF. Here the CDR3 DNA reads TGTGCCAGCAGTGAACACAGGGATGGGCAGAAACTGTTTTTT. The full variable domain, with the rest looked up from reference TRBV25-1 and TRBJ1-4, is EADIYQTPRYLVIGTGKKITLECSQTMGHDKMYWYQQDPGMELHLIHYSYGVNSTEKGDLSSESTVSRIRTEHFPLTLESARPSHTSQYLCASSEHRDGQKLFFGSGTQLSVL.

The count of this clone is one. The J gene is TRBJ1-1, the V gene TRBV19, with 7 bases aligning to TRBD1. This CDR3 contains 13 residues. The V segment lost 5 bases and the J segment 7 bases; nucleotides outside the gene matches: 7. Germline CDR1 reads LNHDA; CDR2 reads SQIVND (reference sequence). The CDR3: CASSLRDSLEAFF. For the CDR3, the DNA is TGTGCCAGTAGTCTCCGGGACAGCCTTGAAGCTTTCTTT.

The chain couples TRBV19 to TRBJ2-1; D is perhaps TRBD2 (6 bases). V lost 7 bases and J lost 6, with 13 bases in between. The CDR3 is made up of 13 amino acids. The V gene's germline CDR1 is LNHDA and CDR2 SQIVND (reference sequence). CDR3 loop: CASKPAGVNEQFF. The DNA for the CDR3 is TGTGCCAGTAAACCAGCGGGCGTCAATGAGCAGTTCTTC.

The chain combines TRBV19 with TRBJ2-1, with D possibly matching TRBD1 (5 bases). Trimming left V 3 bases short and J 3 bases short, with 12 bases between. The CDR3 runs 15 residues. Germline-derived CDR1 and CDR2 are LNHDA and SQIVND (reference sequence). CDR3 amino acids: CASSMLQEFYNEQFF. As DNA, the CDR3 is TGTGCCAGTAGTATGCTACAGGAGTTCTACAATGAGCAGTTCTTC.

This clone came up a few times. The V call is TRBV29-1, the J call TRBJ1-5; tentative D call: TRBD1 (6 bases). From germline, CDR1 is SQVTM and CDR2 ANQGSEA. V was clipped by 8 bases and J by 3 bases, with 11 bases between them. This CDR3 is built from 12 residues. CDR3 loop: CSCGQPNQPQHF. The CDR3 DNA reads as TGCAGCTGCGGACAGCCCAATCAGCCCCAGCATTTT.

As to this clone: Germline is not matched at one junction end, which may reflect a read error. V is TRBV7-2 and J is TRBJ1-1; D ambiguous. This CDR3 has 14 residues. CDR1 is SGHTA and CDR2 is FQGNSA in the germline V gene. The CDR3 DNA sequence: TGTGCCAGCAGCCTCAGCGGTACGAACACTGAGGCTTTCTTT. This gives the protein CASSLSGTNTEAFF. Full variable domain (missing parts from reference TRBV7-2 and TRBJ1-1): GAGVSQSPSNKVTEKGKDVELRCDPISGHTALYWYRQSLGQGLEFLIYFQGNSAPDKSGLPSDRFSAERTGGSVSTLTIQRTQQEDSAVYLCASSLSGTNTEAFFGQGTRLTVV.

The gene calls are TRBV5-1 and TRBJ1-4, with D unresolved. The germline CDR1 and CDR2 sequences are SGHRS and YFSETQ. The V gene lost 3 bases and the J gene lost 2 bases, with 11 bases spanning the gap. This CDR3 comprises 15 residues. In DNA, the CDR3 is TGCGCCAGCAGCTACGGGGATGGGACTAATGAAAAACTGTTTTTT. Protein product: CASSYGDGTNEKLFF.

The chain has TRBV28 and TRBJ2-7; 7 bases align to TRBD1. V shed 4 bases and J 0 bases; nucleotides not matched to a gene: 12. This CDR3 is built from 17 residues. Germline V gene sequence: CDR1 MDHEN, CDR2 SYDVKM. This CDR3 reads CASSSPSDRANSYEQYF. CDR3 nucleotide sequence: TGTGCCAGCAGTTCTCCATCAGACAGGGCCAACTCCTACGAGCAGTACTTC.

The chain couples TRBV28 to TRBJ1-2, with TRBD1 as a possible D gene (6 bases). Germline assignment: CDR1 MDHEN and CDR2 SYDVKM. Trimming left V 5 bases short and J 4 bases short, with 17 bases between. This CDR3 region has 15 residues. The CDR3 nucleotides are TGTGCCAGCAGTCCCCCGGGGGGGGCCGGCTATGGCTACACCTTC. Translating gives CASSPPGGAGYGYTF.

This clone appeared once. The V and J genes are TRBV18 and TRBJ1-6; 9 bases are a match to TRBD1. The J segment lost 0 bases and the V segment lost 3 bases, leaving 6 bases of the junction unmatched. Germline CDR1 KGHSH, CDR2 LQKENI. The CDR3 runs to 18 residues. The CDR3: CASSPRTGDSSYNSPLHF. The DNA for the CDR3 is TGTGCCAGCTCACCGAGGACAGGGGACAGCTCCTATAATTCACCCCTCCACTTT.

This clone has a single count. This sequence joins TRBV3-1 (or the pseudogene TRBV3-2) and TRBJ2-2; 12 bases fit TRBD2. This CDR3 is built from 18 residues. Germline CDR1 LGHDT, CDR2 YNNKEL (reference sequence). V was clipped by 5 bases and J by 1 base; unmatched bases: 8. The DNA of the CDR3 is TGTGCCAGCAGCGTGGGACTAGCGGGCCCCGGGAACACCGGGGAGCTGTTTTTT. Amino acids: CASSVGLAGPGNTGELFF.

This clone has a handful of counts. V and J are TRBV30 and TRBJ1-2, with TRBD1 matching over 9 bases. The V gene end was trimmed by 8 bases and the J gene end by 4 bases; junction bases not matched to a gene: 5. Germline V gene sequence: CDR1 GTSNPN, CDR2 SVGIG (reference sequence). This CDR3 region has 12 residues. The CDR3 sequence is CARDRGAYGYTF. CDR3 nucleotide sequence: TGTGCCCGAGACAGGGGGGCCTATGGCTACACCTTC.

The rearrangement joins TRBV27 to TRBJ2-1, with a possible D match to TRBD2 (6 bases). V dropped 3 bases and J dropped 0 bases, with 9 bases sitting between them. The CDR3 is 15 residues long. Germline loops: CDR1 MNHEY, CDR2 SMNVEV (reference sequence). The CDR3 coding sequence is TGTGCCAGCAGTTTTTTGGGGGGCTCCTACAATGAGCAGTTCTTC. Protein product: CASSFLGGSYNEQFF.

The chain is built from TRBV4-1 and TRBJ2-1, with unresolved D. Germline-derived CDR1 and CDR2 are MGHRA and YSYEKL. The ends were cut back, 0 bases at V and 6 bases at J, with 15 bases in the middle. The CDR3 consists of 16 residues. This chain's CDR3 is CASSQDLHTLGNEQFF. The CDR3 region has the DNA TGCGCCAGCAGCCAAGATCTCCACACCCTAGGCAATGAGCAGTTCTTC.

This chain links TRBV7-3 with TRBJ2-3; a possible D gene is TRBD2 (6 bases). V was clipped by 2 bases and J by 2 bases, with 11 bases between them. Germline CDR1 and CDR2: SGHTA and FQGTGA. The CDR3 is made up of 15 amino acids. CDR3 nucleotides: TGTGCCAGCAGCTTAGGGTGGGAGGCCACAGATACGCAGTATTTT. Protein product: CASSLGWEATDTQYF.

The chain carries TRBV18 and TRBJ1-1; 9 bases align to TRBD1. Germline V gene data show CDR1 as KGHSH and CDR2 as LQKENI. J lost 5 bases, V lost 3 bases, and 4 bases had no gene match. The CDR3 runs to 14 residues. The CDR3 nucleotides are TGTGCCAGCTCACCGCCGGGACAGGGAACTGAAGCTTTCTTT. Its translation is CASSPPGQGTEAFF.

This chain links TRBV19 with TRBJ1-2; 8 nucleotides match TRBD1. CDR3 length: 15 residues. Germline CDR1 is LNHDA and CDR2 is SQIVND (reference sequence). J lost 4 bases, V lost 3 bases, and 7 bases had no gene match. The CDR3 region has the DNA TGTGCCAGTAGTATGGGCGGGACAGGCACCTATGGCTACACCTTC. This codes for CASSMGGTGTYGYTF.